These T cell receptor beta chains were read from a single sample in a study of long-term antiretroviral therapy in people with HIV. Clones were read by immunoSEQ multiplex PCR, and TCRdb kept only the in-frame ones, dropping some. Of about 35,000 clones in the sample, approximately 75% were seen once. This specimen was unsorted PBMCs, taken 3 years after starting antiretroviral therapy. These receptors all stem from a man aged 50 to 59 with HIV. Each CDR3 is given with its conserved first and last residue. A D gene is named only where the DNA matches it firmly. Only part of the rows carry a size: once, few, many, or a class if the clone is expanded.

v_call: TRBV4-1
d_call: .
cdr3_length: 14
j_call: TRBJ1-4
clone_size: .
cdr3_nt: TGCGCCAGCAGCTCCATTGCAACTAATGAAAAACTGTTTTTT
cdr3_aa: CASSSIATNEKLFF

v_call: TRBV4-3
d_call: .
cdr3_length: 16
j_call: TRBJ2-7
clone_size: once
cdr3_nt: TGCGCCAGCAGCCTCGGGCCCTTACGAGCGTCCTACGAGCAGTACTTC
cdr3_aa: CASSLGPLRASYEQYF

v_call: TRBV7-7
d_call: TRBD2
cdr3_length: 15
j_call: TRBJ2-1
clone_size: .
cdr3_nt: TGTGCCAGCAGCCCTGGGCTAGCGGCGAACAATGAGCAGTTCTTC
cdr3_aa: CASSPGLAANNEQFF

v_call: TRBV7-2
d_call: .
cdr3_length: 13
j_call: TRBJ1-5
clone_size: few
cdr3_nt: TGTGCCAGCAGCTTAGAAGTAGATCAGCCCCAGCATTTT
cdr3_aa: CASSLEVDQPQHF

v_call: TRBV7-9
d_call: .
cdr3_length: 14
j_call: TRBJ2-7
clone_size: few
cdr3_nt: TGTGCCAGCAGCGAAGACAGGTACACCTACGAGCAGTACTTC
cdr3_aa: CASSEDRYTYEQYF

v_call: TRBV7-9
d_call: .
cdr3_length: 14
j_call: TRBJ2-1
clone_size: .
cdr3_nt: TGTGCCAGCAGGGGAAGGAACTCCTACAATGAGCAGTTCTTC
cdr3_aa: CASRGRNSYNEQFF

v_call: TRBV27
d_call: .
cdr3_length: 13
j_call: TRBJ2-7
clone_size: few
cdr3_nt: TGTGCCAGCAGTCCTGGGTGGGCCAACGAGCAGTACTTC
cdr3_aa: CASSPGWANEQYF

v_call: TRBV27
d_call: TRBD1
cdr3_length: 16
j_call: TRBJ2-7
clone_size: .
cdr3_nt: TGTGCCAGCAGTTTATCCGGGACAGGCGCTACCTACGAGCAGTACTTC
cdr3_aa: CASSLSGTGATYEQYF

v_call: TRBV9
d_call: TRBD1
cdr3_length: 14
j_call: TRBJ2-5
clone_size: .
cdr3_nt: TGTGCCAGCAGCGTAGATACAGGGGAAGAGACCCAGTACTTC
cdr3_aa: CASSVDTGEETQYF

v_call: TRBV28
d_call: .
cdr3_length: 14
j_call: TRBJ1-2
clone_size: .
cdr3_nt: TGTGCCAGCAGTTTACTGGCAGGGGCAAATGGCTACACCTTC
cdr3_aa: CASSLLAGANGYTF

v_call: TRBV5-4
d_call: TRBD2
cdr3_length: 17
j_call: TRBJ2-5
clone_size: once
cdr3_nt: TGTGCCAGCAGCCCGGGACTAGCGGGGGTCCTCCAAGAGACCCAGTACTTC
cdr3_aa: CASSPGLAGVLQETQYF

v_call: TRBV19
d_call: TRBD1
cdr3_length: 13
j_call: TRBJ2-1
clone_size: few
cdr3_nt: TGTGCCAGTAGTAGACAGGGTGTCAATGAGCAGTTCTTC
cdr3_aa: CASSRQGVNEQFF

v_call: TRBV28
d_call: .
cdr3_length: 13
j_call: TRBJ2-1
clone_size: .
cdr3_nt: TGTGCCAGCAGTTTGAGGAGGGGAGCTGAGCAGTTCTTC
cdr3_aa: CASSLRRGAEQFF

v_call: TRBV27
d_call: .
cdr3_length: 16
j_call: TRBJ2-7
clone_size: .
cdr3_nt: TGTGCCAGCAGTGTCGTGGCCGGGAAGGGTCTCTACGAGCAGTACTTC
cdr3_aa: CASSVVAGKGLYEQYF

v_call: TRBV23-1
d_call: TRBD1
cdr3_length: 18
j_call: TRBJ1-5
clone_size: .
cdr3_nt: TGCGCCAGCAGTCATCACCTCCGGACAGGGGAAAGCGCACAGCCCCAGCATTTT
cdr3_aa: CASSHHLRTGESAQPQHF

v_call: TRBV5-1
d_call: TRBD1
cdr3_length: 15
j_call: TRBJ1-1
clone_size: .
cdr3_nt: TGCGCCAGCAGCTCTGGGACAGGGGTTAACACTGAAGCTTTCTTT
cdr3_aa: CASSSGTGVNTEAFF

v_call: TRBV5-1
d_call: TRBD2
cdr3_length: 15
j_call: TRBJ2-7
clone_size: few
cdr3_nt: TGCGCCAGCAGCATTCCTAGCGGGAGTTTACACGAGCAGTACTTC
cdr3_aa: CASSIPSGSLHEQYF

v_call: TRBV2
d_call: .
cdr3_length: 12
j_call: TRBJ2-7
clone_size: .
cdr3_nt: TGTGCCAGCAGTTCTTTGACCGGCGAGCAGTACTTC
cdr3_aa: CASSSLTGEQYF

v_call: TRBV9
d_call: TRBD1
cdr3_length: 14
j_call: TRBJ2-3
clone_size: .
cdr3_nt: TGTGCCAGCAGCGTAACAGGGGGCGGGGATACGCAGTATTTT
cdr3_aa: CASSVTGGGDTQYF

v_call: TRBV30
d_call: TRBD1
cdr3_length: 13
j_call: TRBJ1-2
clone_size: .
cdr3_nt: TGTGCCTGGAGCCCCACAGGGGCCTATGGCTACACCTTC
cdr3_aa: CAWSPTGAYGYTF

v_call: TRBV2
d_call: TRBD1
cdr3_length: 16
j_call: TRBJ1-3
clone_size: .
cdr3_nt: TGTGCCAGCAGTGAGCTCAGACCCAGGGGGCGAAACACCATATATTTT
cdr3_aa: CASSELRPRGRNTIYF

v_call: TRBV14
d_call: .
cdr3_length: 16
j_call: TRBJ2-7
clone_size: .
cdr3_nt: TGTGCCAGCAGCCCAGCAAAGGGAGGCGGCGCTGGCGAGCAGTACTTC
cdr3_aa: CASSPAKGGGAGEQYF

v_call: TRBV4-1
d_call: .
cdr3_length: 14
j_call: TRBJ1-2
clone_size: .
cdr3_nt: TGCGCCAGCAGCCAGAATCAGGGGAACTATGGCTACACCTTC
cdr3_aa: CASSQNQGNYGYTF

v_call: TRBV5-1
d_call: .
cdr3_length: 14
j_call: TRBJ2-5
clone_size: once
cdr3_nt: TGCGCCAGCAGGAAGGGGGGGCGGGAAGAGACCCAGTACTTC
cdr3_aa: CASRKGGREETQYF

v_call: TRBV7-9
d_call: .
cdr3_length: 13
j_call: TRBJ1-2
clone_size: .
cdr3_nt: TGTGCCAGCAGCTTAGCCGGACAGTATGGCTACACCTTC
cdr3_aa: CASSLAGQYGYTF

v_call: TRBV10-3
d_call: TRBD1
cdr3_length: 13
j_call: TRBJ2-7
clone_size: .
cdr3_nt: TGTGCCATCATGGGGACAGTCCCCTACGAGCAGTACTTC
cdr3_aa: CAIMGTVPYEQYF

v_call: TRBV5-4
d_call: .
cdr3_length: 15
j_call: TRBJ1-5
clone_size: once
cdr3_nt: TGTGCCAGCAGCTCGGCGCCGGGGGGGAATCAGCCCCAGCATTTT
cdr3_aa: CASSSAPGGNQPQHF

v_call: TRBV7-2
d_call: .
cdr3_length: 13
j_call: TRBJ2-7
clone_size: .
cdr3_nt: TGTGCCAGCAGGGGGGGGCTCATCAACGAGCAGTACTTC
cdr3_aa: CASRGGLINEQYF

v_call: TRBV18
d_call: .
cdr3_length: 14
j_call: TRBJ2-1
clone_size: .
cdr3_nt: TGTGCCAGCTCCGGGACCGCTCCGGGCGATGAGCAGTTCTTC
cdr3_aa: CASSGTAPGDEQFF

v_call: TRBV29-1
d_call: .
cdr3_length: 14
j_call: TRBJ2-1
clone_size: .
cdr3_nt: TGCAGCGTTGATGGGGGGGGGCTATACAATGAGCAGTTCTTC
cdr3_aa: CSVDGGGLYNEQFF

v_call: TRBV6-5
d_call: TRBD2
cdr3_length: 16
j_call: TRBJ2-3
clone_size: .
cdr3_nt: TGTGCCAGCAGTTCCACGGCACTAGCGGGCACAGATACGCAGTATTTT
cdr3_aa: CASSSTALAGTDTQYF

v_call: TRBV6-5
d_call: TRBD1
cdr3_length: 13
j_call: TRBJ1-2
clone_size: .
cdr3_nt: TGTGCCAGCAGCCTCCGACAGGGGACTGGCTACACCTTC
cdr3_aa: CASSLRQGTGYTF

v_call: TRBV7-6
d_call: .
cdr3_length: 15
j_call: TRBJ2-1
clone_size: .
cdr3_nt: TGTGCCAGCAGCTTTGAGGTTAGGAGGAACAATGAGCAGTTCTTC
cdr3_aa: CASSFEVRRNNEQFF

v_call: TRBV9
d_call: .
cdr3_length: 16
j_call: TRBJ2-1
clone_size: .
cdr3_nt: TGTGCCAGCAGTGTAACTAGGCGAGGGCCCCACAATGAGCAGTTCTTC
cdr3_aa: CASSVTRRGPHNEQFF

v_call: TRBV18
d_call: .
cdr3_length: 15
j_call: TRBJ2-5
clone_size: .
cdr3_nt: TGTGCCAGCTCACCACCGAGGGGTCTCCAAGAGACCCAGTACTTC
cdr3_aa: CASSPPRGLQETQYF

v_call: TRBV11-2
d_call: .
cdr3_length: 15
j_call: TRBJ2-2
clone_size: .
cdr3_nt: TGTGCCAGCAGCTTAAAGGGGGCGAACACCGGGGAGCTGTTTTTT
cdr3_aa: CASSLKGANTGELFF

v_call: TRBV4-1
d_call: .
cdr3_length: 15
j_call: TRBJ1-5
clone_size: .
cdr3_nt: TGCGCCAGCAGCCAGGACCGGGCCTCGGGACAGCCCCAGCATTTT
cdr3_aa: CASSQDRASGQPQHF

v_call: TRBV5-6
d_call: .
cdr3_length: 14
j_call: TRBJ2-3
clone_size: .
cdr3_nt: TGTGCCAGCAGCTTGGCCGGTAGCACAGATACGCAGTATTTT
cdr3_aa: CASSLAGSTDTQYF

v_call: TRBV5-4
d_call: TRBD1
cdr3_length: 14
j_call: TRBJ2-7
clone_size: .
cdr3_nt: TGTGCCAGCAGCAACCGACAGGGGGCATACGAGCAGTACTTC
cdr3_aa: CASSNRQGAYEQYF

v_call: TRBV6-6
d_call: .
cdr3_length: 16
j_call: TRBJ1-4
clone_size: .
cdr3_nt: TGTGCCAGCAGTTTTTGGTTGTTGCGTCCTAATGAAAAACTGTTTTTT
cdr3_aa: CASSFWLLRPNEKLFF

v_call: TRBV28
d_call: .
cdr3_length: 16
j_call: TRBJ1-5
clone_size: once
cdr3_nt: TGTGCCAGCAGTTTAACGGTCAGGGAGAGGAATCAGCCCCAGCATTTT
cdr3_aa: CASSLTVRERNQPQHF

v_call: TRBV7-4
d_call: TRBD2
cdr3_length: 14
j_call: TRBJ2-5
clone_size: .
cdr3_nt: TGTGCCAGCAGCCCGGAGCGGGGAGAAGAGACCCAGTACTTC
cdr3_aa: CASSPERGEETQYF

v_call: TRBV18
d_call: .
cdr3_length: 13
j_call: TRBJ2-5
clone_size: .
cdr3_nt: TGTGCCAGCTCCCCATCGTACCAAGAGACCCAGTACTTC
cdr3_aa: CASSPSYQETQYF

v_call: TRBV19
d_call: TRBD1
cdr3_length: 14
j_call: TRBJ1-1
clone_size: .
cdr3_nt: TGTGCCAGTAGTATCCCAGGGGGCAATACTGAAGCTTTCTTT
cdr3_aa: CASSIPGGNTEAFF

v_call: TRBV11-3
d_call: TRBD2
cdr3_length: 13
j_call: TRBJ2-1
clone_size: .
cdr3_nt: TGTGCCAGCAGCTTAAGAGCGGGAATTGAGCAGTTCTTC
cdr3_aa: CASSLRAGIEQFF

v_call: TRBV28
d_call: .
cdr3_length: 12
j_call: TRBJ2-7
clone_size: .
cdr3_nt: TGTGCCAGCAAAAGGTCGATCCACGAGCAGTACTTC
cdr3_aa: CASKRSIHEQYF

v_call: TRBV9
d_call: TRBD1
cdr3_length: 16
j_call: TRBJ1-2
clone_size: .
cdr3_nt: TGTGCCAGCAGCGTAGCTACAGGGGGAGCTAACTATGGCTACACCTTC
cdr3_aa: CASSVATGGANYGYTF

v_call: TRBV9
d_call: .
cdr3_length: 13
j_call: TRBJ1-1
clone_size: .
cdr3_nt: TGTGCCAGCAGCGTTCTCCTGAACACTGAAGCTTTCTTT
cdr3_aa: CASSVLLNTEAFF

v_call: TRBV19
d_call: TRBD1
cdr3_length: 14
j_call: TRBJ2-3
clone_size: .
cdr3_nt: TGTGCCAGTAGTAATACAGGGGTTGCAGATACGCAGTATTTT
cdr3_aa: CASSNTGVADTQYF

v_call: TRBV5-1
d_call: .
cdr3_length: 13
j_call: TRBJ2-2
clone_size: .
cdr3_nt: TGCGCCAGCAGTTCTTCCCCCGGCGGGGAGCTGTTTTTT
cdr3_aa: CASSSSPGGELFF

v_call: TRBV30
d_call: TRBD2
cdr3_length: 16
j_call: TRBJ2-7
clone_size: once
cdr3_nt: TGTGCCTCCTCCTTCTATAGCGGGAGCCGATCCTACGAGCAGTACTTC
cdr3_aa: CASSFYSGSRSYEQYF

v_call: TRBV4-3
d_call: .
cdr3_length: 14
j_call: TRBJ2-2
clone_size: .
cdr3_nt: TGCGCCAGCAGCCAAGAAAGGAACACCGGGGAGCTGTTTTTT
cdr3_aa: CASSQERNTGELFF

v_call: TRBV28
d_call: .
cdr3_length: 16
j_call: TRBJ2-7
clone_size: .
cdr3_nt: TGTGCCAGCAGTGTGGGACACAACCTCCTCCTAGACGAGCAGTACTTC
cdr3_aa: CASSVGHNLLLDEQYF

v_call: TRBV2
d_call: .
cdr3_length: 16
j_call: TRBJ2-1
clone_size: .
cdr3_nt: TGTGCCAGCAGTGCCTCCGGGACACTGGACCGCCCCGAGCAGTTCTTC
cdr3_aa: CASSASGTLDRPEQFF

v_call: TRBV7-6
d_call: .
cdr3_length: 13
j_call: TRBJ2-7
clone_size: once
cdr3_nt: TGTGCCAGCAGCCCTCCGGACTCCTACGAGCAGTACTTC
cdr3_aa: CASSPPDSYEQYF

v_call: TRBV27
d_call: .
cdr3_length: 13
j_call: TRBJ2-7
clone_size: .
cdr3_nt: TGTGCCAGCAGCTGGAGTTTTGGCTACGAGCAGTACTTC
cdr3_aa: CASSWSFGYEQYF

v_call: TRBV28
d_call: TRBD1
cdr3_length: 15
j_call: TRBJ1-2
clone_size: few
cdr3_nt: TGTGCCAGCAGTTTCGGCAGGGGGAAAGGCTATGGCTACACCTTC
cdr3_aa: CASSFGRGKGYGYTF

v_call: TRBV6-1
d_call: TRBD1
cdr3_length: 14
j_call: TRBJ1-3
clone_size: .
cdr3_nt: TGTGCCAGCAAAGAGGGGGCGCTTGGAAACACCATATATTTT
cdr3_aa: CASKEGALGNTIYF

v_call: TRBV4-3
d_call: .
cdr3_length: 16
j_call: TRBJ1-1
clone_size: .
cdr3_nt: TGCGCCAGCAGCCAAGAAAAGAGGCGGAAAAACACTGAAGCTTTCTTT
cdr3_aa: CASSQEKRRKNTEAFF

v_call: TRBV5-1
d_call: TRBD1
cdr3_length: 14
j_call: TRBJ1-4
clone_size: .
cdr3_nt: TGCGCCAGCAGCCCCAGGGGGCTAAGGGAAAAACTGTTTTTT
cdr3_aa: CASSPRGLREKLFF